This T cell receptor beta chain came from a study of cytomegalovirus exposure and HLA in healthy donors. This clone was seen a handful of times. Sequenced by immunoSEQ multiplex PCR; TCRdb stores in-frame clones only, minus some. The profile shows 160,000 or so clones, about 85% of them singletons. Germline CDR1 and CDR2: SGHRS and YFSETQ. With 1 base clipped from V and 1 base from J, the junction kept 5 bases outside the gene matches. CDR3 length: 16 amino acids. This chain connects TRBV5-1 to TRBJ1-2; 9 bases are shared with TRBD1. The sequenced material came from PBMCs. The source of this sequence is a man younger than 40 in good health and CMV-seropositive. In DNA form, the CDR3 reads TGCGCCAGCAGCTTGCCCCCGGGACAGGGTAACTATGGCTACACCTTC. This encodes CASSLPPGQGNYGYTF.